This TCR beta chain was profiled in a study of T-cell reconstitution after alpha-beta-depleted transplantation in children. V lost 6 bases to trimming and J lost 8 bases; unmatched junction nucleotides: 8. CDR3 length: 14 amino acids. From germline, CDR1 is SGHRS and CDR2 YFSETQ. Remarks on this clonotype: Its antigen is not known.

Findings and limits, study-wide: Recipient T cells and thymic progenitors that survived were the source of the high TCRbeta diversity seen at day 60 in some patients. Counts and diversity of T cells one year after transplant came mostly from newly produced T cells.

A TCRbeta library incorporating unique molecular identifiers was prepared. Each CDR3 protein is one row after TCRdb ran MiXCR on the PCR reads. The table shows approximately 630,000 distinct CDR3 sequences, with 13% occurring only once. V and J are TRBV5-1 and TRBJ2-1; 10 bases line up with TRBD1. The receptor was isolated from a girl aged 2 to 10 with congenital amegakaryocytic thrombocytopenia, due to receive a stem cell transplant. Material: PBMCs, obtained before TCRalphabeta/CD19-depleted stem cell transplant. The CDR3 DNA reads TGCGCCAGCAACCCCGGGACAGGGGTTTATGAGCAGTTCTTC. It specifies CASNPGTGVYEQFF. The full variable domain, in which reference TRBV5-1 and TRBJ2-1 provide the parts outside the CDR3, is KAGVTQTPRYLIKTRGQQVTLSCSPISGHRSVSWYQQTPGQGLQFLFEYFSETQRNKGNFPGRFSGRQFSNSRSEMNVSTLELGDSALYLCASNPGTGVYEQFFGPGTRLTVL.